Shown below are 28 T cell receptor beta chains from a single sample sequenced in a study of cytomegalovirus exposure and HLA in healthy donors. The PCR ran on 60 Vbeta and 13 Jbeta primers. Libraries were prepared by immunoSEQ multiplex PCR; TCRdb keeps only in-frame clonotypes and omits some of them. The sample has just over 150,000 clones; 75% to 85% are singletons. Material for sequencing was PBMCs. Receptor source: a man aged 45-60 years in good health and CMV-seropositive.

The chain couples TRBV6-5 to TRBJ1-1, with TRBD1 matching 10 bases. The germline gives CDR1 MNHEY, CDR2 SVGAGI. CDR3 length equals 14 residues. The trim removed 5 bases at V and 1 base at J, leaving 1 base unmatched. The DNA for the CDR3 is TGTGCCAGCAGTCGACAGGGGGCGAACACTGAAGCTTTCTTT. Its translation is CASSRQGANTEAFF.

J is TRBJ2-3 and V is TRBV7-6; 12 bases are shared with TRBD2. The CDR3 totals 17 residues. CDR1 is SGHVS and CDR2 is FNYEAQ in the germline V gene. Unmatched junction bases numbered 5, after V lost 2 bases and J lost 2 bases. CDR3 sequence reads: CASSLLLAGGPTDTQYF. The CDR3 DNA follows: TGTGCCAGCAGCTTACTACTAGCGGGGGGCCCCACAGATACGCAGTATTTT.

This clone was seen more than once but under ten times. V and J are TRBV7-9 and TRBJ2-7, with 10 bases matching TRBD2. Germline trimming cut 5 bases from V and 3 bases from J; bases unmatched to any gene: 7. This CDR3 region has 15 residues. Germline V CDR1 and CDR2: SEHNR, FQNEAQ (reference sequence). CDR3 DNA sequence: TGTGCCAGCAGCGTTACCGGACTAGCGGACTACGAGCAGTACTTC. It specifies CASSVTGLADYEQYF. Based on the CDR3 plus reference TRBV7-9 and TRBJ2-7, the full variable domain is DTGVSQNPRHKITKRGQNVTFRCDPISEHNRLYWYRQTLGQGPEFLTYFQNEAQLEKSRLLSDRFSAERPKGSFSTLEIQRTEQGDSAMYLCASSVTGLADYEQYFGPGTRLTVT.

V gene TRBV28 combines with J gene TRBJ1-1, with a weak D call TRBD1 (5 bases). With 5 bases removed from V and 5 bases from J, the gap between germline ends came to 12 bases. CDR3 length: 13 amino acids. CDR1 is MDHEN, CDR2 SYDVKM, per germline. CDR3 sequence: CASSPRGGTEAFF. CDR3 in DNA: TGTGCCAGCAGTCCCCGGGGGGGGACTGAAGCTTTCTTT.

The chain employs TRBV6-1 and TRBJ1-5; TRBD1 matches 9 bases. The CDR3 is 15 residues long. V gave up 3 bases and J gave up 6 bases; unmatched junction bases: 6. CDR1 and CDR2 (germline): MNHNS, SASEGT. This CDR3 reads CASSDRTGDGQPQHF. The CDR3 bases are TGTGCCAGCAGTGATAGGACAGGGGATGGTCAGCCCCAGCATTTT.

Judged by abundance, this clone is large. The J gene is TRBJ2-7, the V gene TRBV9; D is perhaps TRBD2 (5 bases). Germline-derived CDR1 and CDR2 are SGDLS and YYNGEE. V lost 0 bases and J lost 6, with 19 bases in between. This CDR3 has 16 residues. The CDR3 is CASSVVFREFPLEQYF. CDR3 bases: TGTGCCAGCAGCGTAGTTTTTAGGGAGTTCCCCCTCGAGCAGTACTTC.

This chain uses TRBV6-1 with TRBJ2-7; D perhaps matches TRBD2 (5 bases). CDR1 and CDR2 (germline): MNHNS, SASEGT. The CDR3 contains 14 residues. The V end lost 5 bases, the J end lost 0 bases, and 11 bases lay between the germline ends. CDR3 coding DNA: TGTGCCAGCAGTCCGGGGTCCCTCTCCTACGAGCAGTACGTC. Its protein is CASSPGSLSYEQYV.

The chain employs TRBV27 and TRBJ2-7, with 7 bases that match TRBD2. J gave up 4 bases and V 5 bases, and 20 bases lay outside the gene matches. From germline, CDR1 is MNHEY and CDR2 SMNVEV (reference sequence). The CDR3 runs to 18 residues. The CDR3 protein is CASSPRLSREGTTYEQYF. As DNA, the CDR3 is TGTGCCAGCAGTCCGCGCCTATCCAGGGAGGGGACTACATACGAGCAGTACTTC.

The chain links TRBV6-1 to TRBJ2-7; tentative D call: TRBD2 (6 bases). There are 14 residues in the CDR3. The germline V gene encodes CDR1 MNHNS and CDR2 SASEGT. V was shortened by 3 bases and J by 0 bases, with 9 bases between the two germline ends. The CDR3 DNA reads as TGTGCCAGCAGTGAGCACGGGAGCTCCTACGAGCAGTACTTC. The encoded protein is CASSEHGSSYEQYF.

The V gene is TRBV19, the J gene TRBJ1-2, with a tentative D call TRBD1 (5 bases). Germline loops: CDR1 LNHDA, CDR2 SQIVND (reference sequence). The CDR3 consists of 15 residues. Between the trimmed V and J ends, which lost 6 bases and 4 bases, there was a span of 18 bases. The CDR3, as DNA: TGTGCCAGTAGCTCGCGCGCGGGACCTAGCTATGGCTACACCTTC. This gives the protein CASSSRAGPSYGYTF.

The chain couples TRBV18 to TRBJ2-5, with 8 bases matching TRBD1. Germline assignment: CDR1 KGHSH and CDR2 LQKENI. The CDR3 is made up of 14 amino acids. J was trimmed by 0 bases and V by 8 bases; bases with no gene match: 5. The chain's CDR3 is CASTGQGYQETQYF. The CDR3 bases are TGTGCCAGCACCGGACAGGGTTACCAAGAGACCCAGTACTTC.

CDR3 sequence: CASTRDLWDEQYF. CDR3 nucleotide sequence: TGTGCCAGCACCCGGGACTTATGGGACGAGCAGTACTTC. V usage is TRBV9 and J usage is TRBJ2-5, with D possibly being TRBD2 (6 bases). The J call may be wrong; the DNA end is better matched by TRBJ2-7. Germline lookup yields CDR1 SGDLS and CDR2 YYNGEE. There are 13 residues in the CDR3.

This chain uses TRBV27 with TRBJ2-5, with D possibly being TRBD1 (5 bases). CDR1 is MNHEY and CDR2 is SMNVEV in the germline V gene (reference sequence). The V and J ends lost 5 bases and 5 bases respectively, with 15 bases between them. The CDR3 loop spans 14 amino acids. For the CDR3, the DNA is TGTGCCAGCAGTCCGGGCAGGGTAGGCGAGACCCAGTACTTC. Translation: CASSPGRVGETQYF.

The chain joins TRBV6-1 to TRBJ1-5, with TRBD1 matching over 7 bases. The CDR3 loop spans 14 amino acids. V lost 6 bases and J lost 6; bases outside the gene matches: 8. Germline CDR1 is MNHNS and CDR2 is SASEGT. Here the CDR3 reads CASRGDRAGQPQHF. The CDR3 DNA reads as TGTGCCAGCAGAGGTGACAGGGCCGGTCAGCCCCAGCATTTT.

V usage is TRBV7-9 and J usage is TRBJ1-2; 10 positions match TRBD1. The V gene end was trimmed by 7 bases and the J gene end by 7 bases; junction bases not matched to a gene: 9. This CDR3 contains 14 residues. Per germline, CDR1 SEHNR and CDR2 FQNEAQ (reference sequence). The CDR3 bases are TGTGCCAGCACCTCCGGGACAGGGGTGTCTGGCTACACCTTC. This sequence encodes CASTSGTGVSGYTF.

This clone showed up just a few times. The chain employs TRBV19 and TRBJ2-2; possible D gene TRBD2, 6 bases. CDR1 and CDR2 from the germline V gene are LNHDA and SQIVND (reference sequence). V lost 4 bases and J lost 5, with 23 bases in between. The CDR3 extends over 18 amino acids. In nucleotides, the CDR3 is TGTGCCAGTAGTACCGCGACTAGAATGAGGGAAGCGACCGGGGAGCTGTTTTTT. This encodes CASSTATRMREATGELFF.

The chain employs TRBV5-1 and TRBJ1-3; the match to TRBD1 covers 7 bases. Germline CDR1 and CDR2: SGHRS and YFSETQ. V was pared by 4 bases and J by 4 bases, with 5 bases of the junction left unmatched. The CDR3 is made up of 14 amino acids. The CDR3 region is CASSQQGTGNTIYF. The CDR3 DNA follows: TGCGCCAGCAGCCAACAGGGGACCGGAAACACCATATATTTT.

To note about this clone: The conserved phenylalanine or tryptophan is not found at the CDR3 terminus, so this likely reflects a read error. The rearrangement uses TRBV9 and TRBJ1-1; D remains unclear. This CDR3 spans 16 amino acids. Trimming left V 0 bases short and J 2 bases short, with 14 bases between. Germline V gene lookup returns CDR1 SGDLS and CDR2 YYNGEE. This CDR3 is CASSVVRETLNTEAFL. The CDR3 DNA reads as TGTGCCAGCAGCGTAGTACGGGAGACACTAAACACTGAAGCTTTCCTT.

The J gene is TRBJ1-5, the V gene TRBV19, with D possibly TRBD1 on 6 matching bases. Trimming left V 5 bases short and J 4 bases short, with 12 bases between. Germline CDR1 and CDR2: LNHDA and SQIVND (reference sequence). This CDR3 region has 14 residues. CDR3: CASSPRDMNQPQHF. CDR3 in DNA: TGTGCCAGTAGTCCCCGGGACATGAATCAGCCCCAGCATTTT. Full variable domain (outside the CDR3, taken from reference TRBV19 and TRBJ1-5): DGGITQSPKYLFRKEGQNVTLSCEQNLNHDAMYWYRQDPGQGLRLIYYSQIVNDFQKGDIAEGYSVSREKKESFPLTVTSAQKNPTAFYLCASSPRDMNQPQHFGDGTRLSIL.

The rearrangement joins TRBV10-3 to TRBJ1-6; D is ambiguous. Germline V gives CDR1 ENHRY, CDR2 SYGVKD. There are 13 residues in the CDR3. Trimming removed 6 bases from V and 10 bases from J, with 13 bases in between. The DNA of the CDR3 is TGTGCCATCAGGGATGGGAGTCAATCACCCCTCCACTTT. Translating gives CAIRDGSQSPLHF.

The rearrangement uses TRBV28 and TRBJ1-2; a weak D match, TRBD1 (6 bases). CDR1 MDHEN and CDR2 SYDVKM come from the germline V gene. This CDR3 comprises 14 residues. V shed 6 bases and J shed 4 bases, with 15 bases lying between them. CDR3 sequence reads: CASRVTGSVYGYTF. The DNA of the CDR3 is TGTGCCAGCAGGGTAACAGGGTCGGTCTATGGCTACACCTTC.

The chain couples TRBV7-3 to TRBJ2-5; D is uncertain. The germline V gene has CDR1 SGHTA and CDR2 FQGTGA. V lost 0 bases and J 4 bases, leaving 6 bases between the germline ends. The CDR3 consists of 13 residues. CDR3: CASSLTNGETQYF. The CDR3 nucleotides are TGTGCCAGCAGCTTAACGAACGGAGAGACCCAGTACTTC.

V and J are TRBV30 and TRBJ2-4; 8 positions match TRBD2. The CDR3 loop spans 15 amino acids. V gave up 4 bases and J gave up 3 bases; unmatched junction bases: 8. Germline V gene sequence: CDR1 GTSNPN, CDR2 SVGIG (reference sequence). The DNA of the CDR3 is TGTGCCTGGATGGGAGCGGGAGTGGGCAAAAACATTCAGTACTTC. It specifies CAWMGAGVGKNIQYF.

V gene TRBV5-4 combines with J gene TRBJ2-2; 10 nucleotides agree with TRBD1. The CDR3 is 16 residues long. In germline, CDR1 is SGHNT, CDR2 YYREEE (reference sequence). The trim removed 4 bases at V and 4 bases at J, leaving 7 bases unmatched. The CDR3 loop reads CASSEAGTGVTGELFF. For the CDR3, the DNA is TGTGCCAGCAGCGAAGCCGGGACAGGGGTCACCGGGGAGCTGTTTTTT.

The genes are TRBV5-1 and TRBJ2-4; 10 bases are shared with TRBD2. CDR3 length equals 14 residues. V trimming: 4 bases; J trimming: 7 bases; junction bases outside the gene matches: 5. Germline assignment: CDR1 SGHRS and CDR2 YFSETQ. In DNA, the CDR3 is TGCGCCAGCAGCCCGGAGACTAGCGGGAACATTCAGTACTTC. As protein: CASSPETSGNIQYF.

The CDR3 sequence is CSAVGVLAGGGEQFF. The CDR3 DNA is TGCAGCGCCGTTGGGGTTCTAGCGGGGGGGGGTGAGCAGTTCTTC. The V gene is TRBV29-1, the J gene TRBJ2-1, with 12 bases identical to TRBD2. Germline CDR1 SQVTM, CDR2 ANQGSEA. This CDR3 comprises 15 residues. Trimming cost V 7 bases and J 9 bases; bases outside gene matches: 13.

V is TRBV2 and J is TRBJ2-1; 7 bases agree with TRBD2. Unmatched junction bases numbered 14, after V lost 7 bases and J lost 8 bases. The CDR3 totals 15 residues. Germline loops: CDR1 SNHLY, CDR2 FYNNEI. CDR3 in DNA: TGTGCCAGCACCCTCAGGGCTAGCGGCGGAGATGAGCAGTTCTTC. Translated: CASTLRASGGDEQFF. The variable domain in full, with the rest retrieved from reference TRBV2 and TRBJ2-1, is EPEVTQTPSHQVTQMGQEVILRCVPISNHLYFYWYRQILGQKVEFLVSFYNNEISEKSEIFDDQFSVERPDGSNFTLKIRSTKLEDSAMYFCASTLRASGGDEQFFGPGTRLTVL.

This clone was recorded only once. V and J are TRBV29-1 and TRBJ2-1, with 7 nucleotides matching TRBD1. Germline loops: CDR1 SQVTM, CDR2 ANQGSEA. This CDR3 comprises 12 residues. Unmatched junction bases numbered 11, after V lost 6 bases and J lost 12 bases. The CDR3 DNA is TGCAGCGTAGAAACAGGGGCCCTTGGGCAGTTCTTC. Protein product: CSVETGALGQFF.